This entry lists 18 T cell receptor beta chains sequenced from one sample in a study of cytomegalovirus exposure and HLA in healthy donors. Vbeta (60) and Jbeta (13) primers were used in the PCR. Some clones are missing from TCRdb's copy, which holds only in-frame ones; the method was immunoSEQ multiplex PCR. The table shows 150,000 to 200,000 clones, with over 75% occurring only once. The material sequenced was PBMCs. These receptors came from a woman aged 45-60 years in good health and CMV-seropositive.

V usage is TRBV4-1 and J usage is TRBJ2-2; D may be TRBD2 (6 bases). The V end was cut by 0 bases, the J end by 5 bases, with 10 bases between. Germline loops: CDR1 MGHRA, CDR2 YSYEKL. The CDR3 is 15 residues long. The CDR3 DNA is TGCGCCAGCAGCCAAGAAGGAGGGAAAACCGGGGAGCTGTTTTTT. Protein product: CASSQEGGKTGELFF.

This chain uses TRBV10-3 with TRBJ2-7; maybe TRBD1 (5 bases). The CDR3 sequence is 13 residues long. The germline V gene has CDR1 ENHRY and CDR2 SYGVKD. Trimming cost V 8 bases and J 0 bases, with 11 bases left between them. Written as DNA, the CDR3 is TGTGCCATCGAGACAGAGAACTCCTACGAGCAGTACTTC. Protein sequence: CAIETENSYEQYF.

The chain is built from TRBV2 and TRBJ1-5; D might be TRBD1 (6 bases). There are 14 residues in the CDR3. Germline V lookup: CDR1 SNHLY, CDR2 FYNNEI. Trimming took 8 bases from V and 7 from J, leaving 18 bases between them. The CDR3 loop reads CASDGAGVEQPQHF. As DNA, the CDR3 is TGTGCCAGCGACGGGGCAGGGGTTGAGCAGCCCCAGCATTTT.

The gene calls are TRBV10-1 and TRBJ1-2; D gene unclear. This CDR3 comprises 13 residues. The V end lost 6 bases, the J end lost 0 bases, and 8 bases lay between the germline ends. Germline V gives CDR1 WNHNN, CDR2 SYGVQD (reference sequence). The CDR3 spells CASSSGTNYGYTF. The CDR3 DNA reads as TGCGCCAGCAGCAGCGGGACTAACTATGGCTACACCTTC.

This chain connects TRBV7-6 to TRBJ1-3, with D perhaps matching TRBD1 (5 bases). With 4 bases removed from V and 0 bases from J, the gap between germline ends came to 13 bases. Germline lookup yields CDR1 SGHVS and CDR2 FNYEAQ. CDR3 size: 16 residues. The CDR3 is CASSSSTVFSGNTIYF. In DNA, the CDR3 is TGTGCCAGCAGCTCATCGACAGTGTTCTCTGGAAACACCATATATTTT.

The CDR3 loop reads CASSQGGDSGNTIYF. The CDR3 DNA is TGCGCCAGCAGCCAGGGGGGGGACTCTGGAAACACCATATATTTT. V gene TRBV4-3 combines with J gene TRBJ1-3, with D tentatively TRBD1 (5 bases). Trimming removed 3 bases at V and 0 bases at J, with 9 bases between. The CDR3 is 15 residues long. Looked up from germline, CDR1 is LGHNA and CDR2 is YSLEER.

The chain joins TRBV5-4 to TRBJ2-4, with a possible D match to TRBD1 (6 bases). V lost 1 base to trimming and J lost 4 bases, with 9 bases between them. CDR1 is SGHNT, CDR2 YYREEE, per germline (reference sequence). The CDR3 is 14 residues long. The CDR3 spells CASSLTGFKNIQYF. The DNA of the CDR3 is TGTGCCAGCAGCTTGACAGGGTTTAAAAACATTCAGTACTTC.

This clone was observed a few times. The V and J genes are TRBV27 and TRBJ2-7, with 10 bases fitting TRBD1. Germline V gives CDR1 MNHEY, CDR2 SMNVEV (reference sequence). CDR3 size: 13 residues. V lost 8 bases to trimming and J lost 6 bases; unmatched junction nucleotides: 7. This chain's CDR3 is CASAGTGVGEQYF. The CDR3 DNA is TGTGCCAGCGCCGGGACAGGGGTGGGCGAGCAGTACTTC.

The chain carries TRBV5-1 and TRBJ2-1; D call uncertain. CDR3 length: 17 residues. Germline V gene lookup returns CDR1 SGHRS and CDR2 YFSETQ. The V and J ends lost 0 bases and 0 bases respectively, with 13 bases between them. The CDR3 region is CASSLELTDFSYNEQFF. The CDR3 DNA reads TGCGCCAGCAGCTTGGAGCTGACCGACTTCTCCTACAATGAGCAGTTCTTC.

The chain employs TRBV4-3 and TRBJ2-1; 10 bases agree with TRBD1. This CDR3 spans 17 amino acids. The trim removed 1 base at V and 9 bases at J, leaving 12 bases unmatched. The germline gives CDR1 LGHNA, CDR2 YSLEER. The CDR3 region has the DNA TGCGCCAGCAGCCAAGCGTTCCTGGGACAGGGGACCGGTGAGCAGTTCTTC. Protein product: CASSQAFLGQGTGEQFF.

The rearrangement joins TRBV7-2 to TRBJ2-3, with TRBD2 matching over 10 bases. CDR3 length: 16 residues. V shed 2 bases, J shed 4 bases, and the junction held 6 bases outside the gene matches. Germline V gives CDR1 SGHTA, CDR2 FQGNSA. The CDR3 region is CASSLNSGGAADTQYF. CDR3 nucleotides: TGTGCCAGCAGCTTAAACAGCGGGGGGGCAGCAGATACGCAGTATTTT.

The chain uses TRBV29-1 and TRBJ2-7; tentative D call: TRBD2 (5 bases). Germline assignment: CDR1 SQVTM and CDR2 ANQGSEA. The CDR3 is 13 amino acids. V lost 6 bases and J lost 2, with 14 bases in between. CDR3 residues: CSVSGSLTYEQYF. The DNA for the CDR3 is TGCAGCGTAAGTGGGAGCCTGACCTACGAGCAGTACTTC.

The V and J genes are TRBV10-3 and TRBJ1-1; D is unclear. With 3 bases removed from V and 3 bases from J, the gap between germline ends came to 11 bases. This CDR3 has 14 amino acids. Germline V CDR1 and CDR2: ENHRY, SYGVKD. CDR3 nucleotide sequence: TGTGCCATCAGTGAACGGGGTTGGGACACTGAAGCTTTCTTT. Its protein is CAISERGWDTEAFF.

This chain joins TRBV28 and TRBJ2-7, with D tentatively TRBD2 (6 bases). CDR3 length: 12 residues. With 8 bases removed from V and 7 bases from J, the gap between germline ends came to 15 bases. Per germline, CDR1 MDHEN and CDR2 SYDVKM. The CDR3 is CASQQSGVEQYF. The CDR3 region has the DNA TGTGCCAGCCAACAGTCGGGGGTAGAGCAGTACTTC.

The rearrangement joins TRBV6-5 to TRBJ1-1, with 8 nucleotides matching TRBD1. The length of the CDR3 is 13 residues. After removal of 8 bases from V and 8 bases from J, the junction contained 10 bases not matched to a gene. Germline loops: CDR1 MNHEY, CDR2 SVGAGI. The CDR3 bases are TGTGCCAGCCTTACGACAGGGGCGTCGGAAGCTTTCTTT. It is translated as CASLTTGASEAFF.

In its sample, this clone was seen a few times. This rearrangement joins TRBV29-1 to TRBJ2-6, with a possible D match to TRBD2 (6 bases). This CDR3 region has 19 residues. The V gene lost 0 bases and the J gene lost 0 bases, with 18 bases spanning the gap. Germline lookup yields CDR1 SQVTM and CDR2 ANQGSEA. The CDR3 nucleotides are TGCAGCGTTGAAGAGGAGGGCGGACTCTTATTCTCTGGGGCCAACGTCCTGACTTTC. Its protein product is CSVEEEGGLLFSGANVLTF.

V and J are TRBV9 and TRBJ1-2; 9 bases are shared with TRBD1. Germline trimming cut 4 bases from V and 2 bases from J; bases unmatched to any gene: 3. Per the germline V gene, CDR1 is SGDLS and CDR2 is YYNGEE. This CDR3 contains 14 residues. DNA of the CDR3: TGTGCCAGCAGCCTAGGGACAGGGAACTATGGCTACACCTTC. It is translated as CASSLGTGNYGYTF.

The chain employs TRBV12-5 and TRBJ1-1, with 7 nucleotides matching TRBD1. With V trimmed by 6 bases and J by 1 base, 5 bases remained unmatched. CDR1 is LGHNT and CDR2 is FRNRAP in the germline V gene. This CDR3 comprises 14 residues. CDR3 in DNA: TGTGCTAGTGGACTTGGACAGGCGAACACTGAAGCTTTCTTT. Its protein product is CASGLGQANTEAFF.